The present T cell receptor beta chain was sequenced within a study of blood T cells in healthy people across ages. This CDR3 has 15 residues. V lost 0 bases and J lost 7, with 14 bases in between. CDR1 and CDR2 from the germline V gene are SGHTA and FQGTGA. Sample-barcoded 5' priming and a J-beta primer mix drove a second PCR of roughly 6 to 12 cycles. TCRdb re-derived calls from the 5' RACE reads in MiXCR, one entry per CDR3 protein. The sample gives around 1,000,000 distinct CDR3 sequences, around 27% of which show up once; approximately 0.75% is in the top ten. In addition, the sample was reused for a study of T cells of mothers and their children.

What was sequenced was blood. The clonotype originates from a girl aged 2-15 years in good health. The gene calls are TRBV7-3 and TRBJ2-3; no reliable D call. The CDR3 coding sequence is TGTGCCAGCAGCTTAACAGGGTCGGAAGGGAATACGCAGTATTTT. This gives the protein CASSLTGSEGNTQYF.